The T cell receptor (beta chain) described here comes from a study of T cells after yellow fever vaccination. This clonotype was observed at least ten times. Its antigen is as yet unknown. General study results and limits: The secondary response was weaker but peaked faster, day 5 versus 15. Most clones from primary vaccination resurfaced after the booster (approximately 95% CD4, over 85% CD8).

5'RACE template switching produced TCR cDNA carrying a universal primer site and UMIs. TCRdb analysed the 5' RACE reads with MiXCR anew, one entry per CDR3 protein. This repertoire shows over 300,000 distinct CDR3 sequences, over 3.5% found once; its top ten account for 20% to 25%. The junction had 9 bases not matched to a gene; V was cut back by 4 bases and J by 1 base. CDR1 MDHEN and CDR2 SYDVKM come from the germline V gene. The CDR3 is 17 residues long. The sample was PBMCs, taken 5 days after the yellow fever booster vaccination. The clonotype originates from a young man who received the YFV17D yellow fever vaccine. J is TRBJ2-2 and V is TRBV28; 7 bases are shared with TRBD1. CDR3 sequence reads: CASSSRKNRGNTGELFF. The CDR3 bases are TGTGCCAGCAGTTCCCGAAAAAACAGGGGGAACACCGGGGAGCTGTTTTTT. The variable domain in full, completed from reference TRBV28 and TRBJ2-2, reads DVKVTQSSRYLVKRTGEKVFLECVQDMDHENMFWYRQDPGLGLRLIYFSYDVKMKEKGDIPEGYSVSREKKERFSLILESASTNQTSMYLCASSSRKNRGNTGELFFGEGSRLTVL.